One T cell receptor (beta chain) is described in this entry. Its cognate antigen is unknown. These data come from a study of post-analysis software for immune sequencing data. Findings of the study overall: Controls showed lower frequencies than patients for roughly five TRBV segments, and TRBV5-6, TRBV5-1 and TRBV20-1 were among these.

Tagging with unique molecular identifiers was a feature of the TCR beta cDNA libraries. Each CDR3 protein gets one entry after TCRdb re-called the PCR reads with MiXCR. The table has fewer than 900,000 distinct CDR3 sequences, about 45% seen once. V was cut by 3 bases and J by 7 bases, with 9 bases left in between. This CDR3 is 12 amino acids long. Looked up from germline, CDR1 is SEHNR and CDR2 is FQNEAQ (reference sequence). The sequencing input was blood. The gene calls are TRBV7-9 and TRBJ2-5, with no clear D. The TCR comes from a girl aged 10 to 17 with multiple sclerosis. The CDR3 nucleotides read TGTGCCAGCAGCTTGAGAGGTGGGACCCAGTACTTC. As protein: CASSLRGGTQYF.